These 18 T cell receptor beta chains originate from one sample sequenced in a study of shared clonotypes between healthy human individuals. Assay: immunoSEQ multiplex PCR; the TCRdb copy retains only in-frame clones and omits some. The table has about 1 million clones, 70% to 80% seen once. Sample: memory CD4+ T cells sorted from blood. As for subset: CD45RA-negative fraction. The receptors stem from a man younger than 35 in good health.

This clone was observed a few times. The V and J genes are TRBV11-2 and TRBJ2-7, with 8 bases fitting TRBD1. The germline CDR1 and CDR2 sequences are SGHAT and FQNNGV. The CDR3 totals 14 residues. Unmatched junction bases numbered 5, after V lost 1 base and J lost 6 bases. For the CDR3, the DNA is TGTGCCAGCAGCTTAGGGGGACAGGTCGGCGAGCAGTACTTC. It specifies CASSLGGQVGEQYF. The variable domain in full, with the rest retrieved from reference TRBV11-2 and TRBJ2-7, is EAGVAQSPRYKIIEKRQSVAFWCNPISGHATLYWYQQILGQGPKLLIQFQNNGVVDDSQLPKDRFSAERLKGVDSTLKIQPAKLEDSAVYLCASSLGGQVGEQYFGPGTRLTVT.

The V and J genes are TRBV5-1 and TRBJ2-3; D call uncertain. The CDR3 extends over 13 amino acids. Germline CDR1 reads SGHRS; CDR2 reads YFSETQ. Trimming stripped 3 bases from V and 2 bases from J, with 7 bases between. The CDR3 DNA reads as TGCGCCAGCAGCTCCGCGGACACAGATACGCAGTATTTT. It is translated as CASSSADTDTQYF.

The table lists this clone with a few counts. The CDR3 nucleotides read TGTGCCAGTAGTAGGGCAGCTAACTATGGCTACACCTTC. This encodes CASSRAANYGYTF. The chain has TRBV19 and TRBJ1-2; D is unresolved. Trimming pared 4 bases from V and 0 bases from J, leaving 6 bases between. The CDR3 spans 13 residues. Germline CDR1 LNHDA, CDR2 SQIVND (reference sequence).

The CDR3 here is CASSAGTGGDYGYTF. The DNA of the CDR3 is TGCGCCAGCAGCGCCGGGACAGGGGGTGACTATGGCTACACCTTC. J is TRBJ1-2 and V is TRBV5-1; 11 positions agree with TRBD1. Germline loops: CDR1 SGHRS, CDR2 YFSETQ. The CDR3 covers 15 residues. The ends lost 4 bases at V and 3 bases at J; junction bases unmatched: 5.

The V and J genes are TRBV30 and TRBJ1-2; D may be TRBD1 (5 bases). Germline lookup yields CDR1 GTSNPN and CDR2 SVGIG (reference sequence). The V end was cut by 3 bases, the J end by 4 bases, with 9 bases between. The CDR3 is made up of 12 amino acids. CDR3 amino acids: CAWRETVYGYTF. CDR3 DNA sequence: TGTGCCTGGAGGGAGACAGTCTATGGCTACACCTTC.

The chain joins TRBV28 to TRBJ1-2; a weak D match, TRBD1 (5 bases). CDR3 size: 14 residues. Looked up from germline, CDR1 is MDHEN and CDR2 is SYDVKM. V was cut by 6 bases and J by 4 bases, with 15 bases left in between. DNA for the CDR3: TGTGCCAGCAGCCCGACAGTGAGACCCTATGGCTACACCTTC. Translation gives CASSPTVRPYGYTF.

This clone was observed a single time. The CDR3 is CASRLAGAVTQYF. The CDR3 DNA follows: TGTGCCAGCAGATTAGCGGGAGCGGTGACCCAGTACTTC. This sequence joins TRBV6-5 and TRBJ2-5, with TRBD2 identical over 9 bases. The CDR3 is 13 amino acids. V trimming: 6 bases; J trimming: 7 bases; junction bases outside the gene matches: 6. CDR1 and CDR2 from the germline V gene are MNHEY and SVGAGI.

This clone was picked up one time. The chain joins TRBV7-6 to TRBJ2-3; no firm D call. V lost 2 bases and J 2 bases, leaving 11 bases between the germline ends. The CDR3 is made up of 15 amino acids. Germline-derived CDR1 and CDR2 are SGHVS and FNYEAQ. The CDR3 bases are TGTGCCAGCAGCTTAAATGGCAGAGACACAGATACGCAGTATTTT. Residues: CASSLNGRDTDTQYF.

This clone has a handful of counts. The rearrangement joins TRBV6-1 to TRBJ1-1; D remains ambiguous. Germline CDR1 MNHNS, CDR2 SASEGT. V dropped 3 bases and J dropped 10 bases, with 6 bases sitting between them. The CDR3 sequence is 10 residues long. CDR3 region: CASSDVAAFF. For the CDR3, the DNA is TGTGCCAGCAGTGATGTGGCAGCTTTCTTT.

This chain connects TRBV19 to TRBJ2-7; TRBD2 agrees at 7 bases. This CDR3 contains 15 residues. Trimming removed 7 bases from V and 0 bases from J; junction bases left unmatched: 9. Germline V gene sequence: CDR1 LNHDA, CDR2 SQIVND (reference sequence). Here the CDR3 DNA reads TGTGCCAGTACCCCCGGGGAGGGTAGCTCCTACGAGCAGTACTTC. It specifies CASTPGEGSSYEQYF.

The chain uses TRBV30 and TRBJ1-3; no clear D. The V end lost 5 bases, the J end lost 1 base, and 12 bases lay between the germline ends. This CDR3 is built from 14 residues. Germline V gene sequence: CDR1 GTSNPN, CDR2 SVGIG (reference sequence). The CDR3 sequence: CAWGFPGSGNTIYF. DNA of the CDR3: TGTGCCTGGGGATTCCCGGGATCTGGAAACACCATATATTTT. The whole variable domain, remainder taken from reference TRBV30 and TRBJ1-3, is SQTIHQWPATLVQPVGSPLSLECTVEGTSNPNLYWYRQAAGRGLQLLFYSVGIGQISSEVPQNLSASRPQDRQFILSSKKLLLSDSGFYLCAWGFPGSGNTIYFGEGSWLTVV.

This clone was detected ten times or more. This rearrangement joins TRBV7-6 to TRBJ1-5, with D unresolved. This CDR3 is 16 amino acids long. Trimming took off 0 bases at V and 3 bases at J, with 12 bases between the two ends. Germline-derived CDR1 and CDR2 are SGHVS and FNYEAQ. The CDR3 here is CASSLAPAGNNQPQHF. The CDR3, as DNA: TGTGCCAGCAGCTTAGCGCCGGCGGGTAACAATCAGCCCCAGCATTTT.

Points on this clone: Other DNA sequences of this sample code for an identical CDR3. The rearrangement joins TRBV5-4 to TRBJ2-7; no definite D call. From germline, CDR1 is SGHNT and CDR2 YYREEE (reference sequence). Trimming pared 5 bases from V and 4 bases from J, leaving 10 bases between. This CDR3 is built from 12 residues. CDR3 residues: CASSLDGYEQYF. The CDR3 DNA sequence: TGTGCCAGCAGTCTAGACGGTTACGAGCAGTACTTC.

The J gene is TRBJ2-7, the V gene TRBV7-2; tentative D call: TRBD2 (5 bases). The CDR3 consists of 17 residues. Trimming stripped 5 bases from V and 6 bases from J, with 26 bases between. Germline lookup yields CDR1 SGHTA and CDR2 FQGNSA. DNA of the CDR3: TGTGCCAGCAGCGCGAGAGCGGTGGCGCAACCGTCGGGCGAGCAGTACTTC. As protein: CASSARAVAQPSGEQYF. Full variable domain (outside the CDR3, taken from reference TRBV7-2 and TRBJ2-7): GAGVSQSPSNKVTEKGKDVELRCDPISGHTALYWYRQSLGQGLEFLIYFQGNSAPDKSGLPSDRFSAERTGGSVSTLTIQRTQQEDSAVYLCASSARAVAQPSGEQYFGPGTRLTVT.

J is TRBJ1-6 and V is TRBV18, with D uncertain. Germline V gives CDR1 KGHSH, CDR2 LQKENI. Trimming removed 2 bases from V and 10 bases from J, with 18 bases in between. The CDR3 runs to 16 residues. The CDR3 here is CASSPTDGPKRSPLHF. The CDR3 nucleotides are TGTGCCAGCTCACCAACGGACGGGCCAAAGCGATCACCCCTCCACTTT.

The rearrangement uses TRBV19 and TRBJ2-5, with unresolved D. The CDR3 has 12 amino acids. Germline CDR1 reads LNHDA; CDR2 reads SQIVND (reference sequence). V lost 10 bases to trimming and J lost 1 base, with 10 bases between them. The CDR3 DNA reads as TGTGCCACTCGGGCCAGCCAAGAGACCCAGTACTTC. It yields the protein CATRASQETQYF.

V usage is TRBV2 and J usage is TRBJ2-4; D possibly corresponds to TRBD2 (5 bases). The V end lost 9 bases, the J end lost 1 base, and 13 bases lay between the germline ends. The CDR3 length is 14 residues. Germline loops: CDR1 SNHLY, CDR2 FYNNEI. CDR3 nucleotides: TGTGCCAGTCGGGAAGGGCGGGCCAAAAACATTCAGTACTTC. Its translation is CASREGRAKNIQYF. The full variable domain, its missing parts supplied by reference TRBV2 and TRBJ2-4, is EPEVTQTPSHQVTQMGQEVILRCVPISNHLYFYWYRQILGQKVEFLVSFYNNEISEKSEIFDDQFSVERPDGSNFTLKIRSTKLEDSAMYFCASREGRAKNIQYFGAGTRLSVL.

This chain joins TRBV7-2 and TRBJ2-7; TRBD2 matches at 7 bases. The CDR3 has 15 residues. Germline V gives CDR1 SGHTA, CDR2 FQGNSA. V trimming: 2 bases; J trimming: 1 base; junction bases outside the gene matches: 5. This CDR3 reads CASSLTAGASYEQYF. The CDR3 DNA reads TGTGCCAGCAGCTTAACCGCGGGAGCTTCCTACGAGCAGTACTTC.